Each of the 18 T cell receptor beta chains below was sequenced from the same sample in a study of cytomegalovirus exposure and HLA in healthy donors. PCR involved 60 Vbeta and 13 Jbeta primers. TCRdb's table, derived via immunoSEQ multiplex PCR, lists solely in-frame clones and lacks some. The sample includes roughly 160,000 clones, approximately 81% of them seen just once. Sequenced: PBMCs. These TCRs come from a boy between 2 and 10 years old in good health and CMV-seronegative.

V is TRBV28 and J is TRBJ1-5, with D perhaps matching TRBD1 (5 bases). V was trimmed by 2 bases and J by 4 bases, leaving 6 bases between them. In germline, CDR1 is MDHEN, CDR2 SYDVKM. This CDR3 has 13 amino acids. CDR3 nucleotides: TGTGCCAGCAGTTTAGGACAAAATCAGCCCCAGCATTTT. This codes for CASSLGQNQPQHF.

The chain links TRBV9 to TRBJ1-2; D remains unclear. Germline V gene sequence: CDR1 SGDLS, CDR2 YYNGEE. The CDR3 sequence is 15 residues long. V was shortened by 2 bases and J by 3 bases, with 14 bases between the two germline ends. The CDR3 DNA reads as TGTGCCAGCAGCGTTGGGCATCGACGGTACTATGGCTACACCTTC. Translating it yields CASSVGHRRYYGYTF.

V gene TRBV15 combines with J gene TRBJ1-5; the D is unclear. The V gene's germline CDR1 is LNHNV and CDR2 YYDKDF (reference sequence). The CDR3 is 13 residues long. The V end lost 7 bases, the J end lost 4 bases, and 11 bases lay between the germline ends. CDR3 loop: CATKREFNQPQHF. DNA for the CDR3: TGTGCCACCAAGCGGGAATTTAATCAGCCCCAGCATTTT.

The chain carries TRBV5-1 and TRBJ2-1; possible D gene TRBD1, 6 bases. Looked up from germline, CDR1 is SGHRS and CDR2 is YFSETQ. The CDR3 covers 12 residues. V was trimmed by 4 bases and J by 9 bases, leaving 11 bases between them. The CDR3 region is CASSPLGGEQFF. The CDR3 DNA sequence: TGCGCCAGCAGCCCACTAGGGGGTGAGCAGTTCTTC.

This rearrangement joins TRBV4-1 to TRBJ2-5; 11 bases match TRBD1. CDR1 MGHRA and CDR2 YSYEKL come from the germline V gene. The V segment lost 4 bases and the J segment 5 bases; nucleotides outside the gene matches: 9. The CDR3 length is 16 residues. The CDR3 nucleotides are TGCGCCAGCAGCCGATTGGGACAGGGGGTAGGGGAGACCCAGTACTTC. The encoded protein is CASSRLGQGVGETQYF.

The V gene is TRBV7-2, the J gene TRBJ1-6; D gene unclear. The CDR3 loop spans 17 amino acids. Germline V gene lookup returns CDR1 SGHTA and CDR2 FQGNSA. With 4 bases removed from V and 7 bases from J, the gap between germline ends came to 20 bases. The CDR3, as DNA: TGTGCCAGCAGCTCCAGATGGAGGAGATCGGAAAATTCACCCCTCCACTTT. Translating it yields CASSSRWRRSENSPLHF.

The rearrangement links TRBV6-1 to TRBJ1-4, with no clear D. Germline CDR1 is MNHNS and CDR2 is SASEGT. The CDR3 covers 14 residues. Between the trimmed V and J ends, which lost 7 bases and 0 bases, there was a span of 9 bases. DNA of the CDR3: TGTGCCAGCAAATTGTCTGCAACTAATGAAAAACTGTTTTTT. As protein: CASKLSATNEKLFF.

V gene TRBV28 combines with J gene TRBJ2-7, with a possible D match to TRBD1 (7 bases). Germline V gene data show CDR1 as MDHEN and CDR2 as SYDVKM. The CDR3 is made up of 14 amino acids. With 2 bases removed from V and 6 bases from J, the gap between germline ends came to 14 bases. CDR3 DNA: TGTGCCAGCAGTTTAGCTGACAGGGACTCCGAGCAGTACGTC. It specifies CASSLADRDSEQYV.

This clone was seen a single time. The chain carries TRBV5-5 and TRBJ2-3; D call uncertain. Trimming removed 4 bases at V and 5 bases at J, with 8 bases between. This CDR3 region has 12 residues. CDR1 is SGHKS, CDR2 YYEKEE, per germline (reference sequence). The DNA for the CDR3 is TGTGCCAGCAGCCCCGCGGAAGATACGCAGTATTTT. This encodes CASSPAEDTQYF.

This clone was observed a single time. This chain uses TRBV7-8 with TRBJ1-4, with a weak D call TRBD1 (6 bases). The CDR3 has 14 residues. V dropped 4 bases and J dropped 2 bases, with 8 bases sitting between them. From germline, CDR1 is SGHVS and CDR2 FQNEAQ. In DNA form, the CDR3 reads TGTGCCAGCAGCTACAGGGAGACTAATGAAAAACTGTTTTTT. Amino acids: CASSYRETNEKLFF.

The rearrangement uses TRBV18 and TRBJ1-2; weak D call: TRBD1 (5 bases). Germline CDR1 reads KGHSH; CDR2 reads LQKENI. There are 14 residues in the CDR3. Trimming removed 3 bases from V and 4 bases from J, with 12 bases in between. The chain's CDR3 is CASSPGRRSYGYTF. The DNA for the CDR3 is TGTGCCAGCTCACCGGGGCGGCGTAGCTATGGCTACACCTTC.

The rearrangement joins TRBV10-3 to TRBJ2-5; TRBD1 might be the D (5 bases). The germline V and J ends were trimmed by 5 bases and 1 base, with 14 bases remaining between them. The CDR3 loop spans 15 amino acids. Looked up from germline, CDR1 is ENHRY and CDR2 is SYGVKD. CDR3 in DNA: TGTGCCATCAGTTTGACAGAGCTGACCCAAGAGACCCAGTACTTC. It encodes CAISLTELTQETQYF.

J is TRBJ1-2 and V is TRBV6-1; D gene ambiguous. The germline V and J ends were trimmed by 4 bases and 4 bases, with 13 bases remaining between them. CDR1 and CDR2 (germline): MNHNS, SASEGT. This CDR3 region has 14 residues. The CDR3 spells CASSGNPTTYGYTF. The CDR3 nucleotides read TGTGCCAGCAGTGGGAACCCGACTACCTATGGCTACACCTTC.

This clone was found once. The genes are TRBV19 and TRBJ1-5, with 8 nucleotides matching TRBD1. Trimming cost V 6 bases and J 0 bases; bases outside gene matches: 4. The CDR3 runs 15 residues. Per the germline V gene, CDR1 is LNHDA and CDR2 is SQIVND (reference sequence). CDR3 amino acids: CASRLTGDSNQPQHF. CDR3 bases: TGTGCCAGTAGGCTGACAGGGGATAGCAATCAGCCCCAGCATTTT.

The rearrangement uses TRBV6-1 and TRBJ1-1, with D perhaps TRBD1 (6 bases). V shed 6 bases and J shed 4 bases, with 15 bases lying between them. The CDR3 has 14 amino acids. Per the germline V gene, CDR1 is MNHNS and CDR2 is SASEGT. The CDR3 nucleotides read TGTGCCAGCAGCCCTCGACAGGAACTCACTGAAGCTTTCTTT. Translation gives CASSPRQELTEAFF.

J is TRBJ2-3 and V is TRBV7-2; D ambiguous. In germline, CDR1 is SGHTA, CDR2 FQGNSA. V was cut by 5 bases and J by 2 bases, with 11 bases left in between. The CDR3 is 14 residues long. The CDR3 DNA reads TGTGCCAGCAGCCCCCGACAATTCACAGATACGCAGTATTTT. Protein sequence: CASSPRQFTDTQYF. The full variable domain, rest sourced from reference TRBV7-2 and TRBJ2-3, is GAGVSQSPSNKVTEKGKDVELRCDPISGHTALYWYRQSLGQGLEFLIYFQGNSAPDKSGLPSDRFSAERTGGSVSTLTIQRTQQEDSAVYLCASSPRQFTDTQYFGPGTRLTVL.

V gene TRBV19 combines with J gene TRBJ2-1; the match to TRBD2 covers 8 bases. V lost 2 bases to trimming and J lost 2 bases; unmatched junction nucleotides: 8. Germline values: CDR1 LNHDA, CDR2 SQIVND (reference sequence). This CDR3 is built from 17 residues. CDR3 sequence reads: CASSIWRGDPTYNEQFF. DNA of the CDR3: TGTGCCAGTAGTATATGGCGGGGGGACCCAACCTACAATGAGCAGTTCTTC.

V usage is TRBV11-2 and J usage is TRBJ2-7; 9 nucleotides align to TRBD1. The CDR3 is 16 amino acids. Germline CDR1 SGHAT, CDR2 FQNNGV. V shed 5 bases and J 7 bases; nucleotides not matched to a gene: 15. CDR3 DNA: TGTGCCAGCAGCCCCACGGCCGGGACAGGGTTGGAGGAGCAGTACTTC. This gives the protein CASSPTAGTGLEEQYF.